Sequencing of this T cell receptor beta chain was carried out in a study of vaccination effects on CD4 cells after COVID-19. Broader study findings: Marked clonal contraction of both clone types appeared late after vaccination.

V lost 5 bases, J lost 7 bases, and 17 bases lay in between. This CDR3 contains 14 residues. Germline V lookup: CDR1 MNHEY, CDR2 SVGAGI. Concerning this clone itself: Its antigen is undetermined.

Having been cultured for about ten days, the cells underwent CD4+ T cell isolation. This table comes from immunoSEQ multiplex PCR, and its TCRdb copy is limited to in-frame clones, with some not included. The sample includes some 30,000 clones, 70% of them seen just once. V and J are TRBV6-5 and TRBJ1-2; D perhaps matches TRBD1 (5 bases). Here the sequenced sample was CD4+ T cells from PBMCs cultured without peptide, taken before COVID-19 vaccination. The TCR originated in a human donor who received a COVID-19 vaccine. The CDR3 spells CASSPGGGTSGYTF. In DNA form, the CDR3 reads TGTGCCAGCAGTCCAGGTGGGGGGACTAGTGGCTACACCTTC.